This entry describes one TCR beta chain. The target of this receptor is not known. No much larger clonotype is one base removed from it; base qualities were not supplied. TCRbeta CDR3 regions were amplified from genomic DNA by means of the immunoSEQ Assay, a bias-controlled multiplex PCR. The study's own analysis went as follows. The number of nucleated cells in each sample was estimated from the amplification of reference gene primers within the assay. Sequence reads were collapsed and filtered to measure the absolute abundance of every unique TCRbeta CDR3 rearrangement. Productive Simpson clonality was computed per sample as the square root of Simpson's diversity index over productive rearrangements. Drawn from immuneACCESS, this table holds only the in-frame rearrangements with V and J called that TCRdb kept. Clones are partly lost; checked studies trace under half to an unresolved V gene and leave the rest unexplained. V, J and clone size are taken as reported in that table, and D and trimming were inferred from the DNA itself. The sample table records some 97,000 clones; just under 80% of these occur just once. Around 10% of the sample goes to the ten largest clones.

The data belong to a study of blood T cell repertoires in COVID-19 (dated by TCRdb to about 2020). Describing the broader study: Samples from collaborators originated in the United States, Italy and Spain and spanned both the acute and convalescent phases of COVID-19. The sample metadata nearly always contained a de-identified subject ID, COVID-19 status, age in years and sex. Deeply sampled blood TCRbeta repertoires from subjects exposed to, actively infected with, or recovered from COVID-19 were included in the dataset. The prospective study material was composed of cDNA or gDNA derived from T cells, B-cell-depleted T cells, or PBMCs. Where available, HLA class I and class II types were obtained from metadata supplied by the sample provider rather than from assay-based typing. The samples were drawn from the first 160 participants of the ongoing ImmuneRACE study and from some 1,300 subjects provided by 6 global collaborators. The repertoires were released in a freely available public database meant as a resource for research on the immune response to SARS-CoV-2.

From the germline V gene, CDR1 is MNHEY and CDR2 is SVGAGI. Trimming at the junction amounts to 7 bases on V and 3 bases on J, and the germline ends lie 18 bases apart. Including cysteine and phenylalanine, the CDR3 has 15 amino acids. Only the CDR3 DNA is retained, 45 bases long and in frame from the first base. The collaborating institutions used their own protocols to collect whole blood in K2EDTA tubes. For TCRbeta analysis, collaborator samples were shipped as frozen whole blood, as isolated PBMCs, or as DNA extracted from either sample type. General conclusions and limits of the study: The quantity of clinical and demographic metadata differed by source and by participant and was supplied without curation.

This chain is built from TRBV6-5 and TRBJ1-1; confidence is insufficient to name the D gene. Sequenced material: peripheral blood. The sequence was collected from a woman in her seventies with acute or convalescent COVID-19. The sequence in DNA is TGTGCCAGCACCTTCCGGGGTGCATGGGACACTGAAGCTTTCTTT. Its translation is CASTFRGAWDTEAFF.